The 4 T cell receptor beta chains below come from one sample, sequenced in a study of blood T cell repertoires in COVID-19. Here immunoSEQ multiplex PCR was the method, and the copy in TCRdb shows in-frame clones only, minus some. The table lists 120,000 to 150,000 clones, 84% of them singletons, with approximately 5% in the top ten. The sequencing sample was made of peripheral blood. The source is a human donor in a cohort sampled during active COVID-19.

This clone is a singleton in its sample. Written as DNA, the CDR3 is TGTGCCAGTAGAGCGGGGCCTTCCTACGAGCAGTACTTC. It codes for CASRAGPSYEQYF. The rearrangement links TRBV19 to TRBJ2-7; 7 bases map to TRBD2. CDR1 and CDR2 from the germline V gene are LNHDA and SQIVND (reference sequence). The CDR3 covers 13 residues. V was pared by 6 bases and J by 1 base, with 3 bases of the junction left unmatched.

The chain combines TRBV9 with TRBJ2-3; TRBD2 agrees at 14 bases. CDR1 and CDR2 (germline): SGDLS, YYNGEE. The CDR3 sequence is 18 residues long. J gave up 7 bases and V 3 bases, and 13 bases lay outside the gene matches. In DNA, the CDR3 is TGTGCCAGCAGCGCCCAGAATGACGGGACTAGCGGGGGACATACGCAGTATTTT. Its translation: CASSAQNDGTSGGHTQYF. The full variable domain, completed using reference TRBV9 and TRBJ2-3, is DSGVTQTPKHLITATGQRVTLRCSPRSGDLSVYWYQQSLDQGLQFLIQYYNGEERAKGNILERFSAQQFPDLHSELNLSSLELGDSALYFCASSAQNDGTSGGHTQYFGPGTRLTVL.

This clone was counted once. The J gene is TRBJ2-1, the V gene TRBV11-3, with 7 positions matching TRBD1. CDR3 length equals 15 residues. Germline V gene data show CDR1 as SGHNT and CDR2 as YENEEA. The junction had 11 bases not matched to a gene; V was cut back by 6 bases and J by 6 bases. The CDR3 region has the DNA TGTGCCAGCAGTCGCCGACAGGGCCTCTCCAATGAGCAGTTCTTC. Translation: CASSRRQGLSNEQFF.

V is TRBV29-1 and J is TRBJ2-3; 8 nucleotides agree with TRBD2. CDR1 SQVTM and CDR2 ANQGSEA come from the germline V gene. Trimming removed 7 bases from V and 2 bases from J; junction bases left unmatched: 8. CDR3 length equals 14 residues. The CDR3 bases are TGCAGCGGCCGATCTAGCGGGTTCACAGATACGCAGTATTTT. Translated: CSGRSSGFTDTQYF.